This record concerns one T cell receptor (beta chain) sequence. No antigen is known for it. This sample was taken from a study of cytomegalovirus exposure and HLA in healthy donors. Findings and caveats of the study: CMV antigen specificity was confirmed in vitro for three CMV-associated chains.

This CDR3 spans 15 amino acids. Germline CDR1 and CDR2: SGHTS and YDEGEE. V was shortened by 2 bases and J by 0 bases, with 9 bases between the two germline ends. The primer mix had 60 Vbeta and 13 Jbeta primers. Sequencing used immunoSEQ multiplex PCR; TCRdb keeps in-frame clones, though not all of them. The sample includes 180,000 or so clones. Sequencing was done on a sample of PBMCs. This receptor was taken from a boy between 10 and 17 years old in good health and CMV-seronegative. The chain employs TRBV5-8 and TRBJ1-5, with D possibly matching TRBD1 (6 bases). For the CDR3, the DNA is TGTGCCAGCAGCTTTACAGGGATTAGCAATCAGCCCCAGCATTTT. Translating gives CASSFTGISNQPQHF.